The 31 T cell receptor beta chains below all came from one sample that was sequenced in a study of blood T cell repertoires in COVID-19. This table comes from immunoSEQ multiplex PCR, and its TCRdb copy is limited to in-frame clones, with some not included. The sample contains roughly 190,000 clones, around 83% of which appear only once. Sequencing used PBMCs or T cells enriched from blood (not recorded which). Receptor source: a woman aged 25 to 39 who had been exposed to COVID-19.

Points on this clone: At the DNA level, this CDR3 is encoded by other sequences in the same sample as well. This chain joins TRBV27 and TRBJ2-7; 8 bases agree with TRBD1. CDR1 is MNHEY, CDR2 SMNVEV, per germline (reference sequence). The CDR3 has 13 amino acids. The junction had 5 bases not matched to a gene; V was cut back by 6 bases and J by 4 bases. In nucleotides, the CDR3 is TGTGCCAGCAGCCCCGGGACAGGTTACGAGCAGTACTTC. It yields the protein CASSPGTGYEQYF.

This chain links TRBV4-1 with TRBJ2-7, with 12 bases that match TRBD2. CDR1 and CDR2 from the germline V gene are MGHRA and YSYEKL. The CDR3 runs to 16 residues. V gave up 2 bases and J gave up 0 bases; unmatched junction bases: 2. This chain's CDR3 is CASSQRLAGVSYEQYF. The DNA of the CDR3 is TGCGCCAGCAGCCAACGACTAGCGGGGGTCTCCTACGAGCAGTACTTC.

The chain carries TRBV6-5 and TRBJ1-6, with 10 positions matching TRBD1. Germline V gene data show CDR1 as MNHEY and CDR2 as SVGAGI. The J segment lost 7 bases and the V segment lost 5 bases, leaving 5 bases of the junction unmatched. The CDR3 is 15 residues long. CDR3 in amino acids: CASSRDRGPNSPLHF. CDR3 coding DNA: TGTGCCAGCAGTAGAGACAGGGGGCCGAATTCACCCCTCCACTTT.

Only one count was recorded for this clone. The V call is TRBV18, the J call TRBJ2-5; 11 bases map to TRBD2. V shed 2 bases and J 0 bases; nucleotides not matched to a gene: 2. The V gene's germline CDR1 is KGHSH and CDR2 LQKENI. This CDR3 has 16 amino acids. DNA of the CDR3: TGTGCCAGCTCACCATGGGGACTAGCGGACCAAGAGACCCAGTACTTC. Amino acids: CASSPWGLADQETQYF.

This rearrangement joins TRBV6-5 to TRBJ1-6; TRBD1 matches 7 bases. This CDR3 is built from 14 residues. Germline V CDR1 and CDR2: MNHEY, SVGAGI. V lost 6 bases, J lost 5 bases, and 4 bases stayed unmatched. CDR3 in DNA: TGTGCCAGCAGACAGGGGTTCCATAATTCACCCCTCCACTTT. Translated: CASRQGFHNSPLHF.

The chain is built from TRBV18 and TRBJ2-5; D is ambiguous. The CDR3 is 13 residues long. Trimming left V 6 bases short and J 1 base short, with 9 bases between. CDR1 is KGHSH and CDR2 is LQKENI in the germline V gene. The CDR3, as DNA: TGTGCCAGCTCGCCAGGAGTCCAAGAGACCCAGTACTTC. Its protein product is CASSPGVQETQYF.

The chain uses TRBV3-1 (or the pseudogene TRBV3-2) and TRBJ2-5, with TRBD2 matching 16 bases. The length of the CDR3 is 19 residues. Trimming removed 4 bases from V and 4 bases from J; junction bases left unmatched: 12. CDR1 LGHDT and CDR2 YNNKEL come from the germline V gene (reference sequence). The CDR3 coding sequence is TGTGCCAGCAGCCCATTCCCCGGGACTAGCGGGGGGGCCCGAGAGACCCAGTACTTC. Translated: CASSPFPGTSGGARETQYF.

This chain connects TRBV7-8 to TRBJ2-7; no clear D gene. The CDR3 is 13 amino acids. V lost 1 base to trimming and J lost 3 bases, with 7 bases between them. Germline V lookup: CDR1 SGHVS, CDR2 FQNEAQ. The chain's CDR3 is CASSLGRSYEQYF. CDR3 DNA: TGTGCCAGCAGCTTAGGTAGAAGCTACGAGCAGTACTTC. Full variable domain (missing parts from reference TRBV7-8 and TRBJ2-7): GAGVSQSPRYKVAKRGQDVALRCDPISGHVSLFWYQQALGQGPEFLTYFQNEAQLDKSGLPSDRFFAERPEGSVSTLKIQRTQQEDSAVYLCASSLGRSYEQYFGPGTRLTVT.

This clone turned up a few times. The rearrangement links TRBV6-4 to TRBJ2-1; the D is unclear. Per the germline V gene, CDR1 is MRHNA and CDR2 is SNTAGT. Between the trimmed V and J ends, which lost 0 bases and 6 bases, there was a span of 9 bases. The CDR3 totals 14 residues. The CDR3 reads CASSDSSESNEQFF. The CDR3 DNA reads TGTGCCAGCAGTGACTCGTCCGAGAGCAATGAGCAGTTCTTC.

The rearrangement links TRBV7-2 to TRBJ2-7; TRBD1 matches 7 bases. The CDR3 is 14 amino acids. Per the germline V gene, CDR1 is SGHTA and CDR2 is FQGNSA. The junction had 6 bases not matched to a gene; V was cut back by 5 bases and J by 2 bases. The CDR3: CASSVNRGPYEQYF. CDR3 coding DNA: TGTGCCAGCAGCGTAAACAGGGGCCCCTACGAGCAGTACTTC.

This clone was picked up a small number of times. V gene TRBV19 combines with J gene TRBJ2-7; 11 bases line up with TRBD1. J lost 2 bases, V lost 5 bases, and 5 bases had no gene match. The CDR3 consists of 15 residues. Germline V lookup: CDR1 LNHDA, CDR2 SQIVND (reference sequence). The CDR3 DNA sequence: TGTGCCAGTAGTTACGGGACAGGGGGAACCTACGAGCAGTACTTC. Translated: CASSYGTGGTYEQYF.

The CDR3 reads CAWTLRGTDTQYF. As DNA, the CDR3 is TGTGCCTGGACCCTTCGGGGCACAGATACGCAGTATTTT. The chain recombines TRBV30 with TRBJ2-3; D is ambiguous. Germline values: CDR1 GTSNPN, CDR2 SVGIG (reference sequence). Deletions cut 4 bases from V and 1 base from J, with 9 bases between. The CDR3 is 13 amino acids.

The chain carries TRBV21-1 and TRBJ2-7; the D segment call TRBD1 is taken from the table without a DNA check. TRBV21-1 is tagged as a pseudogene. The CDR3 runs 17 residues. The CDR3 spells CASSNIMGQLPLYEQYF. CDR3 in DNA: TGTGCCAGCAGCAATATAATGGGACAGCTTCCCCTCTACGAGCAGTACTTC.

CDR3 loop: CARGGRNKNIQYF. The CDR3 DNA reads as TGTGCCAGGGGGGGGCGGAACAAAAACATTCAGTACTTC. The chain joins TRBV2 to TRBJ2-4; D might be TRBD2 (7 bases). There are 13 residues in the CDR3. V shed 9 bases and J shed 3 bases, with 12 bases lying between them. Germline V CDR1 and CDR2: SNHLY, FYNNEI.

The chain is built from TRBV6-5 and TRBJ2-2; 7 nucleotides match TRBD1. Germline-derived CDR1 and CDR2 are MNHEY and SVGAGI. Unmatched junction bases numbered 7, after V lost 2 bases and J lost 4 bases. The length of the CDR3 is 16 residues. CDR3 region: CASSYGQGVGTGELFF. The CDR3 DNA follows: TGTGCCAGCAGTTACGGGCAGGGGGTAGGCACCGGGGAGCTGTTTTTT.

J is TRBJ1-1 and V is TRBV7-8; TRBD1 is a possible D gene (6 bases). CDR1 is SGHVS and CDR2 is FQNEAQ in the germline V gene. Trimming removed 5 bases from V and 1 base from J, with 14 bases in between. The length of the CDR3 is 15 residues. CDR3 residues: CASSILGGANTEAFF. For the CDR3, the DNA is TGTGCCAGCAGCATATTAGGGGGTGCGAACACTGAAGCTTTCTTT.

V is TRBV7-9 and J is TRBJ1-5; TRBD1 agrees at 11 bases. Germline assignment: CDR1 SEHNR and CDR2 FQNEAQ (reference sequence). With 3 bases clipped from V and 5 bases from J, the junction kept 3 bases outside the gene matches. The CDR3 length is 15 residues. CDR3 in amino acids: CASSLGTGGDQPQHF. The DNA for the CDR3 is TGTGCCAGCAGCTTGGGGACAGGGGGGGATCAGCCCCAGCATTTT.

DNA for the CDR3: TGTGCCAGTAGTATAACGGGAGCCAAAAACATTCAGTACTTC. Residues: CASSITGAKNIQYF. The chain uses TRBV19 and TRBJ2-4; D gene unclear. Trimming pared 2 bases from V and 0 bases from J, leaving 5 bases between. Germline CDR1 LNHDA, CDR2 SQIVND (reference sequence). The CDR3 consists of 14 residues. Full variable domain (rest looked up from reference TRBV19 and TRBJ2-4): DGGITQSPKYLFRKEGQNVTLSCEQNLNHDAMYWYRQDPGQGLRLIYYSQIVNDFQKGDIAEGYSVSREKKESFPLTVTSAQKNPTAFYLCASSITGAKNIQYFGAGTRLSVL.

This chain's CDR3 is CASSLVGQGGETQYF. The CDR3 nucleotides read TGTGCCAGCAGCTTAGTGGGACAGGGAGGAGAGACCCAGTACTTC. V is TRBV5-6 and J is TRBJ2-5; 9 bases are a match to TRBD1. CDR3 length: 15 residues. Germline V lookup: CDR1 SGHDT, CDR2 YYEEEE. J gave up 4 bases and V 2 bases, and 6 bases lay outside the gene matches. Supplemented by reference TRBV5-6 and TRBJ2-5, the full variable domain reads DAGVTQSPTHLIKTRGQQVTLRCSPKSGHDTVSWYQQALGQGPQFIFQYYEEEERQRGNFPDRFSGHQFPNYSSELNVNALLLGDSALYLCASSLVGQGGETQYFGPGTRLLVL.

The rearrangement links TRBV12-3 or TRBV12-4 to TRBJ1-1, with D tentatively TRBD1 (6 bases). Trimming removed 3 bases at V and 11 bases at J, with 16 bases between. This CDR3 is built from 13 residues. In DNA, the CDR3 is TGTGCCAGCAGTTTTCTTGCCAGGGGAAGTGCTTTCTTT. It translates to CASSFLARGSAFF.

The genes are TRBV19 and TRBJ1-1; the D is unclear. V lost 10 bases, J lost 4 bases, and 13 bases lay in between. The V gene's germline CDR1 is LNHDA and CDR2 SQIVND (reference sequence). The CDR3 runs 12 residues. The CDR3 reads CATSQAATEAFF. CDR3 sequence (DNA): TGTGCCACCAGTCAAGCGGCCACTGAAGCTTTCTTT.

V gene TRBV9 combines with J gene TRBJ1-1, with 7 bases matching TRBD1. The CDR3 is 14 amino acids. The V gene's germline CDR1 is SGDLS and CDR2 YYNGEE. Trimming took 0 bases from V and 1 from J; bases not matched to a gene: 0. This CDR3 is CASSVGDRNTEAFF. CDR3 coding DNA: TGTGCCAGCAGCGTAGGGGACAGGAACACTGAAGCTTTCTTT.

CDR3 protein: CASSYGTGAYGYTF. In DNA form, the CDR3 reads TGTGCCAGCAGTTACGGTACAGGGGCTTATGGCTACACCTTC. V gene TRBV6-6 combines with J gene TRBJ1-2; 7 bases agree with TRBD1. V gave up 2 bases and J gave up 5 bases; unmatched junction bases: 5. The CDR3 covers 14 residues. In germline, CDR1 is MNHNY, CDR2 SVGAGI (reference sequence).

The chain joins TRBV13 to TRBJ1-1; D is uncertain. Germline V gene lookup returns CDR1 PRHDT and CDR2 FYEKMQ (reference sequence). The CDR3 consists of 13 residues. V was shortened by 0 bases and J by 1 base, with 3 bases between the two germline ends. The CDR3 bases are TGTGCCAGCAGCTTAGGCGGGAACACTGAAGCTTTCTTT. Translating it yields CASSLGGNTEAFF.

The genes are TRBV30 and TRBJ2-7; D remains unclear. V was cut by 0 bases and J by 6 bases, with 9 bases left in between. The CDR3 length is 12 residues. Germline assignment: CDR1 GTSNPN and CDR2 SVGIG (reference sequence). In DNA, the CDR3 is TGTGCCTGGAGTGTATGGCAGGTCGAGCAGTACTTC. Translation: CAWSVWQVEQYF.

Here the CDR3 DNA reads TGTGCCAGCAGCCATTCTTCCGGGACAGGGACAGAAAAACTGTTTTTT. It codes for CASSHSSGTGTEKLFF. V is TRBV3-1 (or the pseudogene TRBV3-2) and J is TRBJ1-4; 9 nucleotides line up with TRBD1. With 3 bases clipped from V and 8 bases from J, the junction kept 10 bases outside the gene matches. The length of the CDR3 is 16 residues. Germline V lookup: CDR1 LGHDT, CDR2 YNNKEL (reference sequence).

This chain connects TRBV7-2 to TRBJ1-3; TRBD1 matches 8 bases. Losses at the gene ends were 4 bases for V and 4 bases for J; bases not matched to a gene: 9. The CDR3 extends over 16 amino acids. From germline, CDR1 is SGHTA and CDR2 FQGNSA. This chain's CDR3 is CASSYMGQGAGNTIYF. The CDR3 DNA sequence: TGTGCCAGCAGCTACATGGGGCAGGGGGCAGGAAACACCATATATTTT.

The V call is TRBV19, the J call TRBJ1-5, with D hard to call. CDR3 length: 12 residues. The germline V gene encodes CDR1 LNHDA and CDR2 SQIVND (reference sequence). Trimming shortened V by 4 bases and J by 10 bases, and 11 bases separated the two germline ends. The CDR3 nucleotides read TGTGCCAGTAGTAATGCCGAGAGCCCCCAGCATTTT. Protein product: CASSNAESPQHF.

The CDR3 spells CASQGYEQYF. DNA for the CDR3: TGTGCCAGCCAGGGATACGAGCAGTACTTC. The V gene is TRBV6-5, the J gene TRBJ2-7, with D possibly being TRBD1 (5 bases). The CDR3 runs to 10 residues. V shed 8 bases and J shed 4 bases, with 6 bases lying between them. The germline CDR1 and CDR2 sequences are MNHEY and SVGAGI.

The chain employs TRBV6-6 and TRBJ2-1; 8 bases map to TRBD2. There are 15 residues in the CDR3. J lost 3 bases, V lost 4 bases, and 5 bases had no gene match. Germline lookup yields CDR1 MNHNY and CDR2 SVGAGI (reference sequence). Here the CDR3 DNA reads TGTGCCAGCAGTTTTCCGGGACTAGGCTACAATGAGCAGTTCTTC. This encodes CASSFPGLGYNEQFF.

This clone turned up a few times. The genes are TRBV6-5 and TRBJ1-4; D is perhaps TRBD1 (6 bases). The germline V and J ends were trimmed by 4 bases and 4 bases, with 7 bases remaining between them. Looked up from germline, CDR1 is MNHEY and CDR2 is SVGAGI. The CDR3 runs to 13 residues. The CDR3 spells CASSWDNNEKLFF. The CDR3 DNA sequence: TGTGCCAGCAGTTGGGACAATAATGAAAAACTGTTTTTT.